Presented here are 20 T cell receptor beta chains from one specimen sequenced in a study of blood T cell repertoires in COVID-19. Produced via immunoSEQ multiplex PCR; TCRdb's table is partial and in-frame only. Of roughly 130,000 clones listed, more than 70% are singletons. Material for sequencing was peripheral blood. The receptors stem from a man in his 70s with acute or convalescent COVID-19.

The chain uses TRBV5-1 and TRBJ1-1; tentative D call: TRBD1 (5 bases). The ends were cut back, 0 bases at V and 0 bases at J, with 9 bases in the middle. Germline lookup yields CDR1 SGHRS and CDR2 YFSETQ. CDR3 size: 15 residues. Here the CDR3 reads CASSLVGGVNTEAFF. The CDR3 bases are TGCGCCAGCAGCTTGGTGGGAGGGGTGAACACTGAAGCTTTCTTT.

The J gene is TRBJ1-2, the V gene TRBV6-5, with TRBD1 matching 8 bases. Germline assignment: CDR1 MNHEY and CDR2 SVGAGI. After removal of 5 bases from V and 4 bases from J, the junction contained 6 bases not matched to a gene. CDR3 length equals 14 residues. CDR3 DNA sequence: TGTGCCAGCAGTCCCGGGACAGGACCCTATGGCTACACCTTC. This codes for CASSPGTGPYGYTF.

This CDR3 is CASSLPTSGTYNEQFF. The DNA of the CDR3 is TGTGCCAGCAGCTTACCGACTAGCGGGACCTACAATGAGCAGTTCTTC. The chain employs TRBV5-5 and TRBJ2-1, with 11 positions matching TRBD2. The trim removed 2 bases at V and 2 bases at J, leaving 3 bases unmatched. The CDR3 extends over 16 amino acids. Germline CDR1 reads SGHKS; CDR2 reads YYEKEE (reference sequence).

The rearrangement joins TRBV7-2 to TRBJ1-2, with D possibly matching TRBD1 (5 bases). This CDR3 is 16 amino acids long. Trimming cost V 0 bases and J 2 bases, with 13 bases left between them. The germline gives CDR1 SGHTA, CDR2 FQGNSA. The CDR3 loop reads CASSLAGGRMNYGYTF. In DNA, the CDR3 is TGTGCCAGCAGCTTAGCGGGGGGACGGATGAACTATGGCTACACCTTC.

The rearrangement joins TRBV9 to TRBJ1-2, with a weak D call TRBD1 (5 bases). Germline V CDR1 and CDR2: SGDLS, YYNGEE. The CDR3 length is 15 residues. V was trimmed by 3 bases and J by 5 bases, leaving 17 bases between them. DNA of the CDR3: TGTGCCAGCAGCGGGGAGAGGAGGGGCTTGTATGGCTACACCTTC. Its protein product is CASSGERRGLYGYTF.

This clone appeared a single time. The chain joins TRBV3-1 (or the pseudogene TRBV3-2) to TRBJ2-7, with 7 bases aligning to TRBD1. The V segment lost 5 bases and the J segment 6 bases; nucleotides outside the gene matches: 7. The germline V gene has CDR1 LGHDT and CDR2 YNNKEL (reference sequence). This CDR3 is 13 amino acids long. CDR3 nucleotides: TGTGCCAGCAGCGCCCCGACAGGGTTCGAGCAGTACTTC. The encoded protein is CASSAPTGFEQYF.

This rearrangement joins TRBV12-5 to TRBJ1-1; D is perhaps TRBD1 (5 bases). CDR3 size: 16 residues. Looked up from germline, CDR1 is LGHNT and CDR2 is FRNRAP. V was shortened by 5 bases and J by 1 base, with 17 bases between the two germline ends. CDR3 DNA sequence: TGTGCTAGTGGTCCTAGGGCTCCAGGGAAGAACACTGAAGCTTTCTTT. It codes for CASGPRAPGKNTEAFF.

The chain uses TRBV30 and TRBJ1-6, with 9 bases lining up with TRBD1. The CDR3 contains 16 residues. From germline, CDR1 is GTSNPN and CDR2 SVGIG (reference sequence). The V and J ends lost 7 bases and 1 base, in that order; junction bases with no gene match: 8. This CDR3 is CALGTGRRSYNSPLHF. DNA for the CDR3: TGTGCCTTAGGGACAGGGAGGCGGTCCTATAATTCACCCCTCCACTTT.

CDR3 coding DNA: TGTGCCAGCAGCCAACTAGGGGATGGCAAAAACATTCAGTACTTC. Amino acid sequence: CASSQLGDGKNIQYF. The rearrangement joins TRBV16 to TRBJ2-4; D possibly corresponds to TRBD1 (5 bases). Germline V CDR1 and CDR2: KGHSY, FQNENV. Trimming took 2 bases from V and 3 from J, leaving 11 bases between them. The CDR3 length is 15 residues.

The chain carries TRBV9 and TRBJ1-6, with D unclear. Trimming cost V 0 bases and J 6 bases, with 7 bases left between them. Germline V gene sequence: CDR1 SGDLS, CDR2 YYNGEE. CDR3 size: 14 residues. The CDR3 here is CASSVAHSNSPLHF. CDR3 bases: TGTGCCAGCAGCGTAGCTCACAGTAATTCACCCCTCCACTTT.

V gene TRBV18 combines with J gene TRBJ1-2; no reliable D call. The CDR3 has 15 residues. Between the trimmed V and J ends, which lost 3 bases and 0 bases, there was a span of 11 bases. From germline, CDR1 is KGHSH and CDR2 LQKENI. The DNA of the CDR3 is TGTGCCAGCTCACCGTACCGGGATTCTAACTATGGCTACACCTTC. Amino acid sequence: CASSPYRDSNYGYTF.

This clone was picked up many times. The chain uses TRBV2 and TRBJ1-2, with D possibly matching TRBD1 (5 bases). Trimming stripped 4 bases from V and 6 bases from J, with 15 bases between. The CDR3 totals 14 residues. Germline values: CDR1 SNHLY, CDR2 FYNNEI. CDR3 nucleotide sequence: TGTGCCAGCAGTGGGGAAAGGGGAAGTCATGGCTACACCTTC. Translation gives CASSGERGSHGYTF.

The chain combines TRBV2 with TRBJ1-5; the match to TRBD1 covers 8 bases. Germline trimming cut 6 bases from V and 4 bases from J; bases unmatched to any gene: 5. This CDR3 has 14 residues. Germline CDR1 is SNHLY and CDR2 is FYNNEI. CDR3 sequence reads: CASRGTGGNQPQHF. Written as DNA, the CDR3 is TGTGCCAGCAGGGGGACAGGTGGAAATCAGCCCCAGCATTTT.

This chain links TRBV5-4 with TRBJ2-3, with no clear D. Looked up from germline, CDR1 is SGHNT and CDR2 is YYREEE (reference sequence). The CDR3 has 13 residues. V lost 0 bases and J 3 bases, leaving 5 bases between the germline ends. The CDR3 region is CASSLDTTDTQYF. For the CDR3, the DNA is TGTGCCAGCAGCTTGGACACGACAGATACGCAGTATTTT.

The chain recombines TRBV7-6 with TRBJ1-6; a weak D match, TRBD1 (5 bases). Trimming cost V 4 bases and J 7 bases, with 14 bases left between them. CDR3 length: 15 amino acids. CDR1 is SGHVS and CDR2 is FNYEAQ in the germline V gene. CDR3 DNA: TGTGCCAGCAGCTCTAGGGGCGCGGAGAATTCACCCCTCCACTTT. Translating it yields CASSSRGAENSPLHF.

The chain combines TRBV3-1 (or the pseudogene TRBV3-2) with TRBJ2-3, with TRBD2 as a possible D gene (6 bases). There are 15 residues in the CDR3. V lost 2 bases to trimming and J lost 1 base, with 10 bases between them. Germline V gene lookup returns CDR1 LGHDT and CDR2 YNNKEL (reference sequence). The CDR3 bases are TGTGCCAGCAGCCAACCCGGCGGGGGCACAGATACGCAGTATTTT. This encodes CASSQPGGGTDTQYF.

The chain recombines TRBV5-1 with TRBJ2-3; a possible D gene is TRBD2 (6 bases). V was shortened by 0 bases and J by 0 bases, with 11 bases between the two germline ends. This CDR3 is 16 amino acids long. Germline CDR1 and CDR2: SGHRS and YFSETQ. The CDR3, as DNA: TGCGCCAGCAGCTTGGGACGGGGGTCTAGCACAGATACGCAGTATTTT. Amino acid sequence: CASSLGRGSSTDTQYF.

This chain uses TRBV29-1 with TRBJ1-2; TRBD1 is a possible D gene (6 bases). The CDR3 consists of 13 residues. Trimming took off 7 bases at V and 6 bases at J, with 18 bases between the two ends. From germline, CDR1 is SQVTM and CDR2 ANQGSEA. The CDR3 coding sequence is TGCAGCGCCCGCGGGGGGGCAAGGGATGGCTACACCTTC. As protein: CSARGGARDGYTF.

The V and J genes are TRBV10-3 and TRBJ2-3; TRBD2 agrees at 12 bases. Per germline, CDR1 ENHRY and CDR2 SYGVKD. The V and J ends lost 3 bases and 5 bases, in that order; junction bases with no gene match: 9. The length of the CDR3 is 17 residues. CDR3 nucleotide sequence: TGTGCCATCAGTGACCGAACTAGCGGGGGGAGGGGAGATACGCAGTATTTT. Translation: CAISDRTSGGRGDTQYF.

The chain links TRBV6-6 to TRBJ1-6, with a tentative D call TRBD1 (6 bases). Germline lookup yields CDR1 MNHNY and CDR2 SVGAGI (reference sequence). V lost 2 bases, J lost 8 bases, and 16 bases lay in between. The CDR3 is 16 residues long. CDR3 coding DNA: TGTGCCAGCAGTTACAGAGCGGGGGCGCGGGATTCACCCCTCCACTTT. It specifies CASSYRAGARDSPLHF.